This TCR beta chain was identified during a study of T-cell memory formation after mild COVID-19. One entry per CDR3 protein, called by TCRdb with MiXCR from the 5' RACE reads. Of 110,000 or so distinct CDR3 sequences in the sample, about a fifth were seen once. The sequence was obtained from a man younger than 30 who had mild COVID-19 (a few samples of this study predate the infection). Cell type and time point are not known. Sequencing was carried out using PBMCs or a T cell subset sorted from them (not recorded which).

CDR3 amino acids: CASSFPSKGAAGGPETQYF. The CDR3 DNA follows: TGTGCCAGCAGCTTTCCCTCAAAAGGGGCAGCGGGGGGCCCGGAGACCCAGTACTTC. The chain employs TRBV7-3 and TRBJ2-5; 9 nucleotides match TRBD2. The CDR3 sequence is 19 residues long. Germline CDR1 SGHTA, CDR2 FQGTGA. V shed 3 bases, J shed 5 bases, and the junction held 19 bases outside the gene matches.